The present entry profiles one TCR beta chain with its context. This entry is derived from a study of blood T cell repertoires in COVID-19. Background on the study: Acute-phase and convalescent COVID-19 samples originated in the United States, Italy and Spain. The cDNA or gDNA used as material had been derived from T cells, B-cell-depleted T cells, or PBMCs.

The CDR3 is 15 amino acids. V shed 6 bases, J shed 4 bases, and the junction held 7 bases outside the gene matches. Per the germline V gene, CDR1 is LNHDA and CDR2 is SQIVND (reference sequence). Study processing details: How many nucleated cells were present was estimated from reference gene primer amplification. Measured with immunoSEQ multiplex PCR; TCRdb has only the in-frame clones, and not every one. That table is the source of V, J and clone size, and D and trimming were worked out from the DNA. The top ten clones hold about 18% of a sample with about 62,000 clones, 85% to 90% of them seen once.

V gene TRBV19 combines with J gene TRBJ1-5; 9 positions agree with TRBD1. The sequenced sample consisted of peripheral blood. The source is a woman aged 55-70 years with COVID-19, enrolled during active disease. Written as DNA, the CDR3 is TGTGCCAGTAGCGCTAGGACAGGGGCGAATCAGCCCCAGCATTTT. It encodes CASSARTGANQPQHF.